Here is one TCR beta chain with its context. There is no known antigen for this receptor. Per-nucleotide qualities are absent, and no much larger clonotype sits a single base away. High-throughput TCRbeta CDR3 sequencing of frozen genomic DNA was performed by immunoSEQ, including PCR amplification, mapping, bias correction and internal controls. Processing in the source paper ran as follows. Only productive rearrangements were retained, and each unique TCRbeta sequence was defined by its CDR3 nucleotide sequence together with its V and J gene. For a sequence to be called donor-reactive, it needed a frequency of at least 0.01% and at least 5-fold expansion in CFSE-low cells compared with unstimulated pre-transplant cells. Per-subject minimum frequency thresholds, based on the lowest-template unstimulated sample, ensured at least 90% detection power. Repertoire turnover was measured by Jensen-Shannon divergence between the top 1000 TCRbeta sequences post- and pre-transplant. Two-sided Fisher's exact tests were used to test for changes in how often donor-reactive sequences were detected. Entries here come from immuneACCESS through TCRdb and include only in-frame sequences with V and J called. Some clones fail to appear in such tables; in the studies checked, an unresolved V gene covers under half of the shortfall, and the cause of the remainder is unknown. V and J calls and clone size are those listed in that table; D and trimming were worked out from the DNA. This sample gives 77,000 or so clones in total; around 80% of them show up just once. The ten biggest clones cover approximately 0.8% of the sample.

This sample is drawn from a study of T cell clones after liver transplantation (dated by TCRdb to between 2018 and 2021). Looking at the study overall: ITN030ST, the source of the samples, was a randomized trial that attempted immunosuppression withdrawal within 2 years of liver transplantation. Donor-reactive T cell clones were identified using TCRbeta sequencing after a pre-transplant mixed lymphocyte reaction and were then followed in post-transplant blood. Third party-reactive TCRbeta sequences were also identified from pre-transplant MLRs to serve as an antigen-independent comparator for donor-reactive sequences. Three of the eight recipients were HCV-positive; the others were transplanted for non-autoimmune, non-viral indications. Subjects received no induction therapy and standard immunosuppression until randomization at 12-24 months post-transplant. To count as tolerant, a recipient had to stay completely off immunosuppression for at least one year without liver enzymes climbing beyond twice the upper limit of normal. A cohort of 8 liver transplant recipients was studied, of whom 3 were classified as tolerant and 5 as non-tolerant. Blood samples were collected pre-transplant, then pre-randomization ahead of withdrawal, and finally post-randomization once withdrawal had either been completed or failed. General conclusions and limits of the study: In 5 of 8 subjects, regardless of tolerance or HCV status, circulating donor-reactive CD4 TCRbeta sequences dropped significantly post-transplant. When repertoire turnover was accounted for, significantly reduced detection of donor-reactive sequences was found in 7 of 8 subjects for CD4 and in 8 of 8 subjects for CD8. A greater decline was seen for donor-reactive sequences than for third party-reactive sequences, suggesting partial antigen-specific deletion unrelated to withdrawal success. In two subjects, low numbers of available donor cells limited the measurable donor-reactive repertoire. Without allograft tissue specimens, donor-reactive T cells may have migrated into the graft rather than being deleted. Because of small, heterogeneous patient numbers and non-standardized post-transplant time points, the conclusions were only preliminary.

Between the V and J ends, shortened by 11 bases and 3 bases respectively, the junction contains 15 bases. CDR1 and CDR2 are read off the germline V gene as MNHNS and SASEGT. Its CDR3 holds 13 amino acids, cysteine through phenylalanine. The entry retains the CDR3 DNA only, 39 bases that are in frame from base 1. Unstimulated PBMCs, after thawing, were stained for CD3, CD4 and CD8 and then FACS-sorted into CD3+CD4+ and CD3+CD8+ populations. Each of the 8 studied subjects was randomized to immunosuppression withdrawal. The Qiagen DNeasy Blood and Tissue Kit was used to isolate genomic DNA. This material consisted of CD4+ T cells from blood, taken 12 months after liver transplant. The chain is made from TRBV6-1 and TRBJ2-3, with the D call perhaps TRBD1 or TRBD2, each one matching 5 bases. The source is a human patient who received a liver transplant. After a transplant, the graft donor may have provided part of the T cells. The DNA reads TGTGCCGCGGGCAGGGATGGGACAGATACGCAGTATTTT. Translated, it reads CAAGRDGTDTQYF.